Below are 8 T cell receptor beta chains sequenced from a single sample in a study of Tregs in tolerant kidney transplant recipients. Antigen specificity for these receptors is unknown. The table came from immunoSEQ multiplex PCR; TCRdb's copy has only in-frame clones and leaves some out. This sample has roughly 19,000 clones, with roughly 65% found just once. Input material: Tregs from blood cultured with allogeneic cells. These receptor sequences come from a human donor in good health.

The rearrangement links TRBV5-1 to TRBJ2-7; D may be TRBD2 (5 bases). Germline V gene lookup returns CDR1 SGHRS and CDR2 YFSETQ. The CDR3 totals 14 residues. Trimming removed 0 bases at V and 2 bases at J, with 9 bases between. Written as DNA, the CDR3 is TGCGCCAGCAGCTTGGGGGGAGCCCCCTACGAGCAGTACTTC. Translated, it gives CASSLGGAPYEQYF.

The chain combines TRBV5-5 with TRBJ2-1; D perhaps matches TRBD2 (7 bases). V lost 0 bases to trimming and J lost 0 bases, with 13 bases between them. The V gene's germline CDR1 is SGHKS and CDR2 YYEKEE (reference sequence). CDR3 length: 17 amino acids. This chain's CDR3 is CASSLDRGASSYNEQFF. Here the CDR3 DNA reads TGTGCCAGCAGCTTGGATCGGGGGGCCAGCTCCTACAATGAGCAGTTCTTC.

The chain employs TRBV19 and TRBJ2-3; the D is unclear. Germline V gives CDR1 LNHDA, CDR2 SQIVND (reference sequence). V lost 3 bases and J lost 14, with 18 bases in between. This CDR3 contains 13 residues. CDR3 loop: CASSIGKSILMYF. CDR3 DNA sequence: TGTGCCAGTAGTATTGGAAAGAGTATACTGATGTATTTT. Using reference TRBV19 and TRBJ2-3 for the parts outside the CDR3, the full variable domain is DGGITQSPKYLFRKEGQNVTLSCEQNLNHDAMYWYRQDPGQGLRLIYYSQIVNDFQKGDIAEGYSVSREKKESFPLTVTSAQKNPTAFYLCASSIGKSILMYFGPGTRLTVL.

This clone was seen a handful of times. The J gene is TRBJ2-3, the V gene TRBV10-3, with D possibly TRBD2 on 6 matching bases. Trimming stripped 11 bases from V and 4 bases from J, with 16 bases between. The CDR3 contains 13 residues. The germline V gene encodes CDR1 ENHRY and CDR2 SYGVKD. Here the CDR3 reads CALGDGRADTQYF. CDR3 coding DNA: TGTGCCTTGGGTGACGGGAGAGCAGATACGCAGTATTTT.

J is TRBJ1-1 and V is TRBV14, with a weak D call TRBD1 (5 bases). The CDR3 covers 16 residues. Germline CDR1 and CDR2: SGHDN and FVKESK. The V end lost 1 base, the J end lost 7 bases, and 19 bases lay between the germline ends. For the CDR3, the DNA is TGTGCCAGCAGCCAAGCGGAGGGGACCCTCTCCCTTGAAGCTTTCTTT. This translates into CASSQAEGTLSLEAFF.

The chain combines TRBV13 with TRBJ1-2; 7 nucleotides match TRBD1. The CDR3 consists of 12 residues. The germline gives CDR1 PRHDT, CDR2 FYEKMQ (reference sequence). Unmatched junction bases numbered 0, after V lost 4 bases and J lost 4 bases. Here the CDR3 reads CASSYRGYGYTF. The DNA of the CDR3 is TGTGCCAGCAGCTACAGGGGCTATGGCTACACCTTC.

The CDR3 sequence: CASTHGAGAMYNSPLHF. In DNA, the CDR3 is TGTGCCAGCACCCACGGGGCAGGGGCGATGTATAATTCACCCCTCCACTTT. This chain connects TRBV28 to TRBJ1-6, with D tentatively TRBD1 (6 bases). The CDR3 consists of 17 residues. V was trimmed by 7 bases and J by 4 bases, leaving 20 bases between them. Per the germline V gene, CDR1 is MDHEN and CDR2 is SYDVKM.

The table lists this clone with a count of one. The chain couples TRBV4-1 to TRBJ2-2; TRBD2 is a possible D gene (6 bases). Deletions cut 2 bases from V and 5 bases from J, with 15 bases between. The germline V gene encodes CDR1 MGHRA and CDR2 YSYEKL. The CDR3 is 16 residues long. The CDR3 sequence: CASSQTGRRGTGELFF. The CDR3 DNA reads TGCGCCAGCAGCCAAACCGGGAGACGGGGAACCGGGGAGCTGTTTTTT.